A single sample is the source of the 14 T cell receptor beta chains below, sequenced in a study of monozygotic twins with inflammatory bowel disease. TCRdb reprocessed the 5' RACE reads, keeping one entry per CDR3 protein, no DNA. This sample's clone table lists 350,000 to 400,000 distinct CDR3 sequences. The sequenced material came from blood. Receptor source: a human donor with ulcerative colitis or Crohn's disease, or a healthy co-twin of an affected twin (not recorded which).

The chain combines TRBV7-2 with TRBJ1-3. Germline CDR1 SGHTA, CDR2 FQGNSA. This CDR3 comprises 13 residues. The CDR3 loop is CASSDSSGNTIYF.

The gene calls are TRBV29-1 and TRBJ2-2; the TCRdb D gene call, TRBD2, has no DNA to confirm it. The CDR3 spans 14 residues. CDR1 and CDR2 from the germline V gene are SQVTM and ANQGSEA. CDR3 in amino acids: CSAILAGNTGELFF.

This sequence joins TRBV5-1 and TRBJ1-2; absent DNA, TCRdb's TRBD1 call cannot be checked. CDR1 and CDR2 from the germline V gene are SGHRS and YFSETQ. The length of the CDR3 is 15 residues. The CDR3 region is CASSLAGDSNYGYTF.

The chain employs TRBV7-6 and TRBJ2-5. This CDR3 has 13 residues. Per germline, CDR1 SGHVS and CDR2 FNYEAQ. This chain's CDR3 is CASSLRPQETQYF.

The chain has TRBV10-3 and TRBJ1-1; TCRdb gives TRBD1 as the D gene, but with no DNA this cannot be confirmed. Looked up from germline, CDR1 is ENHRY and CDR2 is SYGVKD. This CDR3 spans 14 amino acids. The CDR3: CAISETPGRGRAFF.

J is TRBJ2-5 and V is TRBV5-1; with no DNA, the TCRdb D assignment of TRBD2 cannot be verified. CDR1 SGHRS and CDR2 YFSETQ come from the germline V gene. The CDR3 extends over 14 amino acids. The CDR3 region is CASSWTRNQETQYF.

Here the CDR3 reads CASRWVGTDTQYF. The chain joins TRBV6-1 to TRBJ2-3. Germline CDR1 reads MNHNS; CDR2 reads SASEGT. CDR3 length: 13 amino acids.

CDR3 sequence: CASLGGPTGELFF. The chain recombines TRBV6-5 with TRBJ2-2; TCRdb's D call of TRBD2 is untestable without DNA. CDR1 MNHEY and CDR2 SVGAGI come from the germline V gene. This CDR3 region has 13 residues.

This chain links TRBV5-5 with TRBJ1-3. The CDR3 sequence is 11 residues long. Germline V lookup: CDR1 SGHKS, CDR2 YYEKEE (reference sequence). The CDR3 loop is CASSSRAAIYF.

The chain links TRBV11-3 to TRBJ2-5; TCRdb returns TRBD2, unconfirmable since there is no DNA. The CDR3 runs to 15 residues. Looked up from germline, CDR1 is SGHNT and CDR2 is YENEEA. The CDR3 loop reads CASSPRAGGHETQYF.

The chain carries TRBV5-1 and TRBJ2-5. This CDR3 contains 13 residues. The germline gives CDR1 SGHRS, CDR2 YFSETQ. This chain's CDR3 is CASKFSDQETQYF.

This rearrangement joins TRBV20-1 to TRBJ2-7; the D call from TCRdb, TRBD1, cannot be confirmed without DNA. Germline CDR1 and CDR2: DFQATT and SNEGSKA (reference sequence). The CDR3 is 13 amino acids. The CDR3 spells CSASSGGVGEQYF.

The chain combines TRBV5-1 with TRBJ2-1. The CDR3 is 14 amino acids. Per the germline V gene, CDR1 is SGHRS and CDR2 is YFSETQ. CDR3 loop: CASSLEPPYNEQFF.

This chain uses TRBV29-1 with TRBJ2-2; lacking DNA, the TRBD1 call made by TCRdb goes unchecked. The CDR3 sequence is 16 residues long. Germline loops: CDR1 SQVTM, CDR2 ANQGSEA. This CDR3 reads CSVEKGWGSNTGELFF.